These 2 T cell receptor beta chains were all obtained from the same sample, sequenced in a study of spatial heterogeneity in lung cancer. Time point defined: sample taken at primary tumor resection. The authors sequenced whole RNA from tumor, nontumor lung or frozen PBMC without sorting. TCRdb processed the 5' RACE reads anew with MiXCR; each CDR3 protein has one entry. Of 4,100 or so distinct CDR3 sequences listed, about a fifth are singletons. The source was normal lung tissue next to the tumor, collected at surgery. These receptors all stem from a female donor with early-stage non-small cell lung cancer.

In its sample, this clonotype was seen many times. The gene calls are TRBV7-8 and TRBJ2-1; D gene uncertain. The CDR3 is made up of 14 amino acids. Germline V CDR1 and CDR2: SGHVS, FQNEAQ. V was shortened by 1 base and J by 6 bases, with 10 bases between the two germline ends. DNA for the CDR3: TGTGCCAGCAGCTTAGTTTTGCCTCCCAATGAGCAGTTCTTC. As protein: CASSLVLPPNEQFF.

This clonotype has a count of ten or more. The chain uses TRBV7-2 and TRBJ2-7; D is perhaps TRBD1 (5 bases). Germline lookup yields CDR1 SGHTA and CDR2 FQGNSA. The CDR3 runs 14 residues. Trimming removed 5 bases from V and 0 bases from J, with 11 bases in between. CDR3 sequence (DNA): TGTGCCAGCAGCCCCCGGCAGGGCTCCTACGAGCAGTACTTC. It codes for CASSPRQGSYEQYF.